Each of the 18 T cell receptor beta chains below was sequenced from the same sample in a study of blood T cells in healthy people across ages. A second PCR, run for roughly 6 to 11 cycles, used a sample-barcoded 5' primer plus a J-beta primer mix. TCRdb passed the 5' RACE reads through MiXCR, listing each CDR3 protein once. The repertoire holds 700,000 to 800,000 distinct CDR3 sequences, approximately 43% seen once, with roughly 19% in the top ten. The sample was blood. The receptors were gathered from a woman aged 55-69 years in good health.

This clonotype was found many times. V gene TRBV4-3 combines with J gene TRBJ2-7; 10 positions match TRBD2. The CDR3 is 16 residues long. The J segment lost 6 bases and the V segment lost 0 bases, leaving 8 bases of the junction unmatched. Looked up from germline, CDR1 is LGHNA and CDR2 is YSLEER. CDR3 DNA sequence: TGCGCCAGCAGCCAAGATCTGCTAGCGGGAGTTGGCGAGCAGTACTTC. Protein: CASSQDLLAGVGEQYF.

There are a few counts of this clonotype. CDR3 sequence (DNA): TGCAGTGCCGAAGGGACCCGTGGGCAGTACTTC. This encodes CSAEGTRGQYF. V is TRBV20-1 and J is TRBJ2-7; the D call may be TRBD1 or TRBD2 (5 bases each). This CDR3 is built from 11 residues. Germline loops: CDR1 DFQATT, CDR2 SNEGSKA (reference sequence). The V gene lost 6 bases and the J gene lost 9 bases, with 15 bases spanning the gap.

The chain joins TRBV7-2 to TRBJ2-3; D uncertain. With 4 bases removed from V and 6 bases from J, the gap between germline ends came to 11 bases. The germline V gene has CDR1 SGHTA and CDR2 FQGNSA. This CDR3 contains 13 residues. CDR3: CASSSPMGDTQYF. The CDR3 DNA reads TGTGCCAGCAGCTCCCCTATGGGGGATACGCAGTATTTT.

Details on this clonotype: A read error may account for a junction end that differs from germline. The chain joins TRBV3-1 to TRBJ1-2; D is unclear. Germline CDR1 is LGHDT and CDR2 is YNNKEL (reference sequence). The CDR3 consists of 14 residues. The CDR3 sequence is CASSQAAINYGCTF. The CDR3 coding sequence is TGTGCCAGCAGCCAAGCAGCGATAAACTATGGCTGCACCTTC.

Details on this clonotype: With a much larger clone just one base away, this may be a read error. The CDR3 bases are TGCAGCGGGACTAGCAGATATTACAATGAGCAGTTCTTC. Its protein product is CSGTSRYYNEQFF. The V and J genes are TRBV29-1 and TRBJ2-1; TRBD2 aligns across 8 bases. The CDR3 covers 13 residues. After removal of 7 bases from V and 4 bases from J, the junction contained 6 bases not matched to a gene. In germline, CDR1 is SQVTM, CDR2 ANQGSEA.

This clonotype was counted at least ten times. The chain recombines TRBV12-3 or TRBV12-4 with TRBJ1-6; D unresolved. This CDR3 spans 12 amino acids. The V gene lost 5 bases and the J gene lost 5 bases, with 4 bases spanning the gap. CDR3 nucleotides: TGTGCCAGCAGTCCCCATAATTCACCCCTCCACTTT. Residues: CASSPHNSPLHF.

The rearrangement joins TRBV20-1 to TRBJ2-7; 13 bases agree with TRBD2. The J call may not be correct, given that the DNA end is closer to TRBJ2-5. CDR3 length equals 17 residues. The germline V gene has CDR1 DFQATT and CDR2 SNEGSKA (reference sequence). The CDR3 region has the DNA TGCAGTGCTAGAGATCCGACTAGCGGGGGGATGTGGGAGACCCAGTACTTC. Translating gives CSARDPTSGGMWETQYF.

The J gene is TRBJ1-4, the V gene TRBV20-1; 7 positions match TRBD1. V gave up 6 bases and J gave up 5 bases; unmatched junction bases: 6. This CDR3 is built from 13 residues. CDR1 and CDR2 (germline): DFQATT, SNEGSKA (reference sequence). The CDR3 DNA follows: TGCAGTGCCGAAGGGGGCTTAAATGAAAAACTGTTTTTT. This codes for CSAEGGLNEKLFF.

This clonotype appeared a single time. The chain links TRBV30 to TRBJ2-4; 9 nucleotides agree with TRBD2. CDR3 size: 15 residues. V lost 8 bases and J lost 5; bases outside the gene matches: 13. The germline V gene encodes CDR1 GTSNPN and CDR2 SVGIG (reference sequence). CDR3 protein: CAGGVSGRSENIQYF. CDR3 nucleotides: TGTGCCGGGGGGGTAAGCGGGAGGTCCGAAAACATTCAGTACTTC.

As to this clonotype: It may be a read error: a sequence one base away is much more abundant. The chain recombines TRBV29-1 with TRBJ2-4, with D possibly called TRBD1 or TRBD2 (5 bases each). The CDR3 consists of 17 residues. With 0 bases removed from V and 13 bases from J, the gap between germline ends came to 28 bases. Germline loops: CDR1 SQVTM, CDR2 ANQGSEA. CDR3 DNA sequence: TGCAGCGTTGAAGATCCGGGACGGAGCACCCCCTACAATGAGCAGTACTTC. It translates to CSVEDPGRSTPYNEQYF.

This clonotype was recorded once. This chain joins TRBV3-1 and TRBJ2-6; TRBD1 matches at 7 bases. With 4 bases clipped from V and 1 base from J, the junction kept 7 bases outside the gene matches. CDR1 and CDR2 (germline): LGHDT, YNNKEL (reference sequence). This CDR3 comprises 17 residues. CDR3 coding DNA: TGTGCCAGCAGCCTTGGGACAGCTTCTTCTGGGGCCAACGTCCTGACTTTC. Protein: CASSLGTASSGANVLTF.

The rearrangement uses TRBV20-1 and TRBJ1-2; D is unresolved. V shed 5 bases and J shed 7 bases, with 14 bases lying between them. The CDR3 loop spans 12 amino acids. Germline V gives CDR1 DFQATT, CDR2 SNEGSKA (reference sequence). CDR3 nucleotides: TGCAGTGCTCCGACGCAGGCTCGTGGCTACACCTTC. Translated, it gives CSAPTQARGYTF.

This sequence joins TRBV6-2 or TRBV6-3 and TRBJ2-5; 7 nucleotides line up with TRBD1. With the DNA end fitting TRBJ2-7 better, the J assignment may be wrong. Germline V gene sequence: CDR1 MNHEY, CDR2 SVGEGT. The CDR3 length is 15 residues. CDR3 sequence: CASSYSTGSLDEQYF. The CDR3 DNA reads TGTGCCAGCAGTTACTCGACAGGGTCTTTGGACGAGCAGTACTTC.

The chain employs TRBV20-1 and TRBJ2-7; D tentatively reads TRBD1 or TRBD2 (5 bases each). Germline CDR1 is DFQATT and CDR2 is SNEGSKA (reference sequence). The CDR3 loop spans 15 amino acids. V was clipped by 5 bases and J by 0 bases, with 17 bases between them. The CDR3 DNA reads as TGCAGTGCTCGCTCGGGACCCCTGAGCTCCTACGAGCAGTACTTC. It specifies CSARSGPLSSYEQYF.

This clonotype occurred a few times. The rearrangement joins TRBV7-9 to TRBJ2-1; TRBD2 aligns across 11 bases. The CDR3 covers 14 residues. CDR1 and CDR2 from the germline V gene are SEHNR and FQNEAQ (reference sequence). The V segment lost 3 bases and the J segment 8 bases; nucleotides outside the gene matches: 3. The CDR3 here is CASSLTSGKDEQFF. CDR3 coding DNA: TGTGCCAGCAGCTTGACTAGCGGGAAGGATGAGCAGTTCTTC. The variable domain in full, with the rest retrieved from reference TRBV7-9 and TRBJ2-1, is DTGVSQNPRHKITKRGQNVTFRCDPISEHNRLYWYRQTLGQGPEFLTYFQNEAQLEKSRLLSDRFSAERPKGSFSTLEIQRTEQGDSAMYLCASSLTSGKDEQFFGPGTRLTVL.

The gene calls are TRBV10-1 and TRBJ1-1, with D maybe TRBD1 (6 bases). This CDR3 is built from 15 residues. With 3 bases removed from V and 12 bases from J, the gap between germline ends came to 23 bases. Germline V gene data show CDR1 as WNHNN and CDR2 as SYGVQD (reference sequence). The CDR3 region has the DNA TGCGCCAGCAGTGAAACGACGGGAGGACAGCTTCCCCCTTTCTTT. This translates into CASSETTGGQLPPFF.

Comment on this clonotype: This could be a read error, since a much larger clone is one nucleotide away. The chain couples TRBV29-1 to TRBJ2-5; TRBD1 agrees at 7 bases. The ends lost 4 bases at V and 11 bases at J; junction bases unmatched: 13. Germline assignment: CDR1 SQVTM and CDR2 ANQGSEA. This CDR3 spans 13 amino acids. In DNA form, the CDR3 reads TGCAGCGTTGGACAGGGATCAAACAATGAGCAGTACTTC. Protein product: CSVGQGSNNEQYF.

The chain recombines TRBV6-5 with TRBJ2-5, with 8 bases aligning to TRBD1. Per germline, CDR1 MNHEY and CDR2 SVGAGI. The CDR3 consists of 17 residues. V gave up 2 bases and J gave up 5 bases; unmatched junction bases: 13. CDR3 DNA: TGTGCCAGCAGTTACCGAGGGGCAGGGGGCCGGAAGGAGACCCAGTACTTC. This sequence encodes CASSYRGAGGRKETQYF.